Listed below are T cell receptor beta chains from one sample, sequenced in a study of blood T cell repertoires in COVID-19. Here immunoSEQ multiplex PCR was the method, and the copy in TCRdb shows in-frame clones only, minus some. The sample includes 150,000 to 160,000 clones, around 85% of them seen just once. Material for sequencing was peripheral blood. The receptor source for this set is a man between 60 and 70 years old with COVID-19, enrolled during active disease. Both conserved end residues are part of each CDR3. The D gene is left open where the match is weak. Only some rows state a clone size, as once, few, many or a class for expanded clones.

cdr3_nt: TGTGCCAGCAGTAGGGGAAGCACCAATCAGCCCCAGCATTTT; cdr3_aa: CASSRGSTNQPQHF; d_call: NA; j_call: TRBJ1-5; clone_size: NA; v_call: TRBV5-8
cdr3_nt: TGTGCCAGCAGTCAGGCCGGGACAGGGGACGAAAAACTGTTTTTT; cdr3_aa: CASSQAGTGDEKLFF; d_call: TRBD1; j_call: TRBJ1-4; clone_size: NA; v_call: TRBV6-5
cdr3_nt: TGTGCCAGCAGCTTAGATCAGGGAACGACTGGCTACACCTTC; cdr3_aa: CASSLDQGTTGYTF; d_call: NA; j_call: TRBJ1-2; clone_size: NA; v_call: TRBV11-2
cdr3_nt: TGTGCCAGCAGCTCGGACGGACATAGCAATCGGCCCCAGCATTTT; cdr3_aa: CASSSDGHSNRPQHF; d_call: NA; j_call: TRBJ1-5; clone_size: NA; v_call: TRBV5-5
cdr3_nt: TGTGCCAGCAGCGAGTGGGCTAGCGGAGGTACCGGGGAGCTGTTTTTT; cdr3_aa: CASSEWASGGTGELFF; d_call: TRBD2; j_call: TRBJ2-2; clone_size: NA; v_call: TRBV7-2
cdr3_nt: TGCGCCAGCAGCGCGCAGGCCCACTCCTACGAGCAGTACTTC; cdr3_aa: CASSAQAHSYEQYF; d_call: NA; j_call: TRBJ2-7; clone_size: few; v_call: TRBV5-1
cdr3_nt: TGTGCCAGCAGCTTGACTTCGGGTTTAAGCTACGAGCAGTACTTC; cdr3_aa: CASSLTSGLSYEQYF; d_call: NA; j_call: TRBJ2-7; clone_size: NA; v_call: TRBV11-3
cdr3_nt: TGTGCCAGCAGCCCGAGTGGACAGGACTATGGCTACACCTTC; cdr3_aa: CASSPSGQDYGYTF; d_call: TRBD1; j_call: TRBJ1-2; clone_size: NA; v_call: TRBV4-2
cdr3_nt: TGTGCCAGCAGCTTAGGGTCCCTAGCGGGGAGCACAGATACGCAGTATTTT; cdr3_aa: CASSLGSLAGSTDTQYF; d_call: TRBD2; j_call: TRBJ2-3; clone_size: NA; v_call: TRBV7-9
cdr3_nt: TGTGCCAGCAGTTTCTCGACAGGGGTAGTATTAGAGACCCAGTACTTC; cdr3_aa: CASSFSTGVVLETQYF; d_call: TRBD1; j_call: TRBJ2-5; clone_size: NA; v_call: TRBV28
cdr3_nt: TGTGCCAGCACCCCGGACAGGGTATTTGAAAAACTGTTTTTT; cdr3_aa: CASTPDRVFEKLFF; d_call: TRBD1; j_call: TRBJ1-4; clone_size: few; v_call: TRBV2
cdr3_nt: TGTGCCACCGGTTCAGGAGGTTCTGAAGCTTTCTTT; cdr3_aa: CATGSGGSEAFF; d_call: NA; j_call: TRBJ1-1; clone_size: NA; v_call: TRBV15
cdr3_nt: TGTGCCAGCAGTTCGAAGACAGGAATCAATCAGCCCCAGCATTTT; cdr3_aa: CASSSKTGINQPQHF; d_call: NA; j_call: TRBJ1-5; clone_size: NA; v_call: TRBV27
cdr3_nt: TGTGCCAGTAGTATAAGAGTACTCCGGGAAAAACTGTTTTTT; cdr3_aa: CASSIRVLREKLFF; d_call: NA; j_call: TRBJ1-4; clone_size: NA; v_call: TRBV19
cdr3_nt: TGTGCCAGTAGTATTGACCAGGGTGTCAGGCAGCCCCAGCATTTT; cdr3_aa: CASSIDQGVRQPQHF; d_call: NA; j_call: TRBJ1-5; clone_size: NA; v_call: TRBV19
cdr3_nt: TGCGCCAGCAGCCAAGATGCTGCGGCGACAGGGCGGACAGATACGCAGTATTTT; cdr3_aa: CASSQDAAATGRTDTQYF; d_call: TRBD1; j_call: TRBJ2-3; clone_size: NA; v_call: TRBV4-3
cdr3_nt: TGCAGTGCTAGGCTGTTCGCGGAACTGTTTTTT; cdr3_aa: CSARLFAELFF; d_call: NA; j_call: TRBJ1-4; clone_size: NA; v_call: TRBV20-1
cdr3_nt: TGCAGTGCTAGTGGCGTCAGCTTAATGAGGAAACTGTTTTTT; cdr3_aa: CSASGVSLMRKLFF; d_call: NA; j_call: TRBJ1-4; clone_size: NA; v_call: TRBV20-1
cdr3_nt: TGTGCCAGCAACCGAAGCAGGGAAGGGGCTGAAGCTTTCTTT; cdr3_aa: CASNRSREGAEAFF; d_call: NA; j_call: TRBJ1-1; clone_size: NA; v_call: TRBV6-5
cdr3_nt: TGTGCCAGCAGCCTAGAGGGAGGAGTGAACACTGAAGCTTTCTTT; cdr3_aa: CASSLEGGVNTEAFF; d_call: NA; j_call: TRBJ1-1; clone_size: NA; v_call: TRBV7-3
cdr3_nt: TGTGCCAGTAGTACAACAGGGGGTCGGACCGGGGAGCTGTTTTTT; cdr3_aa: CASSTTGGRTGELFF; d_call: TRBD1; j_call: TRBJ2-2; clone_size: once; v_call: TRBV19
cdr3_nt: TGTGCCCGATACAGGATTAACTATGGCTACACCTTC; cdr3_aa: CARYRINYGYTF; d_call: NA; j_call: TRBJ1-2; clone_size: NA; v_call: TRBV30
cdr3_nt: TGTGCCAGCTCACCAACGTTAGGGGATGAGCAGTTCTTC; cdr3_aa: CASSPTLGDEQFF; d_call: NA; j_call: TRBJ2-1; clone_size: few; v_call: TRBV18
cdr3_nt: TGTGCCAGCAGCCAAGTTCAGTCGAACACTGAAGCTTTCTTT; cdr3_aa: CASSQVQSNTEAFF; d_call: NA; j_call: TRBJ1-1; clone_size: NA; v_call: TRBV3-1/TRBV3-2
cdr3_nt: TGTGCCAGCAGCCAAGATCGAGGACAGAACACTGAAGCTTTCTTT; cdr3_aa: CASSQDRGQNTEAFF; d_call: NA; j_call: TRBJ1-1; clone_size: NA; v_call: TRBV4-2
cdr3_nt: TGCGCCAGCAGCTTGGCGGGGAATTTGGCCAATGAGCAGTTCTTC; cdr3_aa: CASSLAGNLANEQFF; d_call: NA; j_call: TRBJ2-1; clone_size: once; v_call: TRBV5-1
cdr3_nt: TGCGCCAGCAGCCAAGGCCTGATGGTCGACTCTAGCACAGATACGCAGTATTTT; cdr3_aa: CASSQGLMVDSSTDTQYF; d_call: NA; j_call: TRBJ2-3; clone_size: NA; v_call: TRBV4-1
cdr3_nt: TGTGCCAGCTGGCTTCAATTTAATTCACCCCTCCACTTT; cdr3_aa: CASWLQFNSPLHF; d_call: NA; j_call: TRBJ1-6; clone_size: NA; v_call: TRBV2
cdr3_nt: TGTGCCAGTAGTCGTCCGGGACAGGGAAAGACATCCTACGAGCAGTACTTC; cdr3_aa: CASSRPGQGKTSYEQYF; d_call: TRBD1; j_call: TRBJ2-7; clone_size: NA; v_call: TRBV19
cdr3_nt: TGTGCCAGCAGCGTGGACAGGGTTCGAGAGCAGTTCTTC; cdr3_aa: CASSVDRVREQFF; d_call: TRBD1; j_call: TRBJ2-1; clone_size: NA; v_call: TRBV7-3
cdr3_nt: TGTGCCAGTAGTAACAGGGACACCCTCCTGAACACTGAAGCTTTCTTT; cdr3_aa: CASSNRDTLLNTEAFF; d_call: NA; j_call: TRBJ1-1; clone_size: NA; v_call: TRBV19
cdr3_nt: TGTGCCAGCAGTCGCGACAGGGGGCGCGCCTACGAGCAGTACTTC; cdr3_aa: CASSRDRGRAYEQYF; d_call: TRBD1; j_call: TRBJ2-7; clone_size: once; v_call: TRBV27
cdr3_nt: TGCAGCGTTGAACCGAAGGAGGATAGCAATCAGCCCCAGCATTTT; cdr3_aa: CSVEPKEDSNQPQHF; d_call: NA; j_call: TRBJ1-5; clone_size: NA; v_call: TRBV29-1
cdr3_nt: TGTGCCAGCAGTGAATATGAGCCTCCCTCTGGCTACACCTTC; cdr3_aa: CASSEYEPPSGYTF; d_call: NA; j_call: TRBJ1-2; clone_size: NA; v_call: TRBV25-1
cdr3_nt: TGCGCCAGCAGCCAAGCGACAGGTTATAGCAATCAGCCCCAGCATTTT; cdr3_aa: CASSQATGYSNQPQHF; d_call: NA; j_call: TRBJ1-5; clone_size: NA; v_call: TRBV4-1
cdr3_nt: TGTGCCAGCAGCCTCATTGGACTAGCGGGAGGGGGGGAGACCCAGTACTTC; cdr3_aa: CASSLIGLAGGGETQYF; d_call: TRBD2; j_call: TRBJ2-5; clone_size: NA; v_call: TRBV11-3
cdr3_nt: TGTGCCTCAGGGCACGCGAACACCGGGGAGCTGTTTTTT; cdr3_aa: CASGHANTGELFF; d_call: NA; j_call: TRBJ2-2; clone_size: NA; v_call: TRBV6-6
cdr3_nt: TGTGCCAGCAGCGCCAGACAGGTCGAGCAGTACTTC; cdr3_aa: CASSARQVEQYF; d_call: NA; j_call: TRBJ2-7; clone_size: few; v_call: TRBV7-9
cdr3_nt: TGCGCCACCGGGACAGGATCTTACACAGATACGCAGTATTTT; cdr3_aa: CATGTGSYTDTQYF; d_call: TRBD1; j_call: TRBJ2-3; clone_size: once; v_call: TRBV5-1
cdr3_nt: TGTGCCAGCAGTGAAAGACAGAATAGCAATCAGCCCCAGCATTTT; cdr3_aa: CASSERQNSNQPQHF; d_call: NA; j_call: TRBJ1-5; clone_size: NA; v_call: TRBV2
cdr3_nt: TGTGCCAGTAGTATAGAAGGGACAGGGGGAGTCTCTGGAAACACCATATATTTT; cdr3_aa: CASSIEGTGGVSGNTIYF; d_call: TRBD1; j_call: TRBJ1-3; clone_size: once; v_call: TRBV19
cdr3_nt: TGTGCCAGCAGCTCGAGACTAGCGGGGGCCTTCTACAATGAGCAGTTCTTC; cdr3_aa: CASSSRLAGAFYNEQFF; d_call: TRBD2; j_call: TRBJ2-1; clone_size: NA; v_call: TRBV3-1/TRBV3-2
cdr3_nt: TGTGCCAGCAGTGACCCCGGGCAGGGATCCGTAGCTTTCTTT; cdr3_aa: CASSDPGQGSVAFF; d_call: NA; j_call: TRBJ1-1; clone_size: NA; v_call: TRBV2
cdr3_nt: TGCGCCAGCAGCCAAGATATTACTAGCGGGAGGCTCGGCAATGAGCAGTTCTTC; cdr3_aa: CASSQDITSGRLGNEQFF; d_call: TRBD2; j_call: TRBJ2-1; clone_size: NA; v_call: TRBV4-3
cdr3_nt: TGTGCCAGCAGCCAGGGACTAGCGGACACCTACGAGCAGTACTTC; cdr3_aa: CASSQGLADTYEQYF; d_call: TRBD2; j_call: TRBJ2-7; clone_size: few; v_call: TRBV14
cdr3_nt: TGTGCCACCAGCTCCCGCCGGGATACCCCCTATGGCTACACCTTC; cdr3_aa: CATSSRRDTPYGYTF; d_call: NA; j_call: TRBJ1-2; clone_size: NA; v_call: TRBV15
cdr3_nt: TGTGCCAGCAGGAAGGGGAGGCGGCAAGTAAATGAAAAACTGTTTTTT; cdr3_aa: CASRKGRRQVNEKLFF; d_call: NA; j_call: TRBJ1-4; clone_size: NA; v_call: TRBV7-8
cdr3_nt: TGTGCCAGTAGTTTTCCTATGGGACAGTCAGCCTATAATTCACCCCTCCACTTT; cdr3_aa: CASSFPMGQSAYNSPLHF; d_call: TRBD1; j_call: TRBJ1-6; clone_size: once; v_call: TRBV19
cdr3_nt: TGCAGCGTTCAGGGGGCTAGCGGGGGTTCCTCCTACAATGAGCAGTTCTTC; cdr3_aa: CSVQGASGGSSYNEQFF; d_call: TRBD2; j_call: TRBJ2-1; clone_size: NA; v_call: TRBV29-1
cdr3_nt: TGTGCCAGCTCACTACGACAGGACCTCTACTTC; cdr3_aa: CASSLRQDLYF; d_call: NA; j_call: TRBJ2-7; clone_size: NA; v_call: TRBV18
cdr3_nt: TGTGCCAGCAGCTTAACCCCCAGGAGGGCGGGTGGGGAGCTGTTTTTT; cdr3_aa: CASSLTPRRAGGELFF; d_call: NA; j_call: TRBJ2-2; clone_size: NA; v_call: TRBV13
cdr3_nt: TGTGCCAGCAGTTACGGGACAGGTAGGACGGGCCGCAATGAGCAGTTCTTC; cdr3_aa: CASSYGTGRTGRNEQFF; d_call: TRBD1; j_call: TRBJ2-1; clone_size: NA; v_call: TRBV6-2/TRBV6-3
cdr3_nt: TGTGCCAGCACCCCGGGCGGGTCGTGGAGCAATCAGCCCCAGCATTTT; cdr3_aa: CASTPGGSWSNQPQHF; d_call: NA; j_call: TRBJ1-5; clone_size: NA; v_call: TRBV6-2/TRBV6-3